This is a list of T cell receptor beta chains from one sample in a study of blood T cell repertoires in COVID-19. The protocol was immunoSEQ multiplex PCR, while the TCRdb copy is restricted to in-frame clones and leaves out a portion. The sample shows 160,000 or so clones, roughly four fifths of them seen only once. The sequenced sample consisted of peripheral blood. These receptors were taken from a human donor in a cohort sampled during active COVID-19. Both conserved end residues are part of each CDR3. D genes are given only for firm matches. Only part of the rows carry a size: once, few, many, or a class if the clone is expanded.

cdr3_aa cdr3_nt v_call d_call j_call clone_size
CASSYGAWETQYF TGTGCCAGCAGTTACGGGGCCTGGGAGACCCAGTACTTC TRBV6-5 NA TRBJ2-5 few
CASSLTYEQYF TGTGCCAGCAGCCTGACTTACGAGCAGTACTTC TRBV2 NA TRBJ2-7 NA
CASSQDDYVSGNTIYF TGTGCCAGCAGCCAAGACGACTACGTCTCTGGAAACACCATATATTTT TRBV4-2 NA TRBJ1-3 NA
CASSSRTGWVNSPLHF TGTGCCAGCAGCTCCCGGACAGGGTGGGTTAATTCACCCCTCCACTTT TRBV7-2 TRBD1 TRBJ1-6 NA
CASSLLENTIYF TGTGCCAGCAGTTTATTGGAGAACACCATATATTTT TRBV28 NA TRBJ1-3 NA
CASSTWTSFKDTQYF TGTGCCAGCAGTACCTGGACTAGTTTTAAAGATACGCAGTATTTT TRBV28 TRBD2 TRBJ2-3 NA
CASSSHLRGSYNEQFF TGTGCCAGCAGCTCCCATTTGCGGGGCTCCTACAATGAGCAGTTCTTC TRBV5-6 NA TRBJ2-1 NA
CASTMTGGNTEAFF TGTGCCAGTACCATGACGGGGGGGAACACTGAAGCTTTCTTT TRBV19 NA TRBJ1-1 NA
CASSYASTGYSYGYTF TGTGCCAGCAGTTATGCCTCGACAGGGTATAGCTATGGCTACACCTTC TRBV6-2/TRBV6-3 TRBD1 TRBJ1-2 NA
CASSFRIKGEGHTGTDTQYF TGCGCCAGCAGCTTCCGCATTAAGGGGGAGGGCCATACGGGCACAGATACGCAGTATTTT TRBV5-1 NA TRBJ2-3 NA
CASRATSGGYEQYF TGTGCCAGCAGGGCGACTAGCGGGGGGTACGAGCAGTACTTC TRBV3-1/TRBV3-2 TRBD2 TRBJ2-7 NA
CASSPGQGIPPEAFF TGTGCCAGCAGCCCTGGACAGGGAATTCCCCCTGAAGCTTTCTTT TRBV5-4 TRBD1 TRBJ1-1 NA
CASSYRDGDTEAFF TGTGCCAGCAGCTACAGGGATGGAGACACTGAAGCTTTCTTT TRBV3-1/TRBV3-2 NA TRBJ1-1 NA
CASRGGVEQFF TGTGCCAGCAGGGGGGGAGTAGAGCAGTTCTTC TRBV12-3/TRBV12-4 NA TRBJ2-1 NA
CSAITTGEQYF TGCAGTGCTATAACCACGGGAGAGCAGTACTTC TRBV20-1 NA TRBJ2-7 NA
CASSAYGFPGEQYF TGCGCCAGCAGCGCCTACGGTTTCCCCGGGGAGCAGTACTTC TRBV5-1 NA TRBJ2-7 NA
CAISDPRTSGTYEQYF TGTGCCATCAGTGATCCCCGGACTAGCGGGACCTACGAGCAGTACTTC TRBV10-3 TRBD2 TRBJ2-7 NA
CASSAGGANTEAFF TGTGCCAGCTCTGCGGGGGGCGCGAACACTGAAGCTTTCTTT TRBV11-3 NA TRBJ1-1 few
CASYPRGGRHQPQHF TGTGCCAGTTATCCCCGGGGGGGCCGACATCAGCCCCAGCATTTT TRBV19 NA TRBJ1-5 few
CASSLAALTGTGNTIYF TGTGCCAGCAGCTTAGCAGCCTTGACAGGGACTGGAAACACCATATATTTT TRBV7-2 TRBD1 TRBJ1-3 NA
CASSQGRGPNQPQHF TGTGCCAGCAGCCAAGGCAGGGGGCCAAATCAGCCCCAGCATTTT TRBV3-1/TRBV3-2 TRBD1 TRBJ1-5 NA
CASSYSASLEQFF TGTGCCAGCAGTTACTCGGCTAGTCTTGAGCAGTTCTTC TRBV6-5 NA TRBJ2-1 NA
CASSVGRDSNEQFF TGTGCCAGCAGCGTAGGGCGGGATAGCAATGAGCAGTTCTTC TRBV9 NA TRBJ2-1 NA
CASSRRELPQHF TGTGCCAGCAGTCGGAGGGAACTGCCCCAGCATTTT TRBV5-6 NA TRBJ1-5 NA
CASSSYRLAASYEQYF TGTGCCAGCAGCTCCTACCGCCTAGCGGCTTCCTACGAGCAGTACTTC TRBV7-2 TRBD2 TRBJ2-7 NA
CASSSGTSVSYEQYF TGTGCCAGTAGTTCCGGGACTAGCGTCTCCTACGAGCAGTACTTC TRBV19 TRBD2 TRBJ2-7 NA
CASRDRATNEKLFF TGTGCCAGCAGGGACAGGGCTACTAATGAAAAACTGTTTTTT TRBV6-5 TRBD1 TRBJ1-4 NA
CSVGTGGLGLDGYTF TGCAGCGTTGGGACAGGGGGCCTTGGGTTGGATGGCTACACCTTC TRBV29-1 TRBD1 TRBJ1-2 once
CASSQGTGMNTEAFF TGTGCCAGCAGCCAAGGCACAGGGATGAACACTGAAGCTTTCTTT TRBV4-2 NA TRBJ1-1 NA
CASSYPGTTYEQYF TGTGCCAGCAGCTACCCCGGGACAACCTACGAGCAGTACTTC TRBV5-4 NA TRBJ2-7 once
CASSSPQGSLREQYF TGTGCCAGCAGCTCCCCACAGGGTTCATTACGGGAGCAGTACTTC TRBV11-2 NA TRBJ2-7 few
CASSSGRYEQYF TGTGCCAGCAGTAGCGGGAGGTACGAGCAGTACTTC TRBV28 TRBD2 TRBJ2-7 few
CSARGGLEQYF TGCAGTGCTAGGGGGGGTCTCGAGCAGTACTTC TRBV20-1 NA TRBJ2-7 NA
CASSAPGLTYEQYF TGTGCCAGTAGTGCCCCAGGTCTTACCTACGAGCAGTACTTC TRBV19 NA TRBJ2-7 once
CASRASSPLHF TGTGCCAGCAGGGCATCCTCACCCCTCCACTTT TRBV28 NA TRBJ1-6 once
CASSLNRDRELPLHF TGTGCCAGTAGTCTCAACCGGGACAGGGAGTTACCCCTCCACTTT TRBV19 TRBD1 TRBJ1-6 NA
CASSQEPASGSAQFF TGTGCCAGCAGCCAAGAGCCGGCTAGCGGTTCGGCGCAGTTCTTC TRBV3-1/TRBV3-2 TRBD2 TRBJ2-1 NA
CASSDPLAGVGTGELFF TGTGCCAGCAGCGACCCTCTAGCGGGAGTCGGAACCGGGGAGCTGTTTTTT TRBV11-3 TRBD2 TRBJ2-2 NA
CASSQSQTTSRGYTF TGTGCCAGCAGCCAAAGTCAGACAACCTCTCGCGGCTACACCTTC TRBV3-1/TRBV3-2 NA TRBJ1-2 NA
CASSLSPSYEQYF TGTGCCAGCAGCTTATCCCCCAGCTACGAGCAGTACTTC TRBV7-3 NA TRBJ2-7 few
CASSPGLGRLRIDNEQFF TGTGCCAGCAGCCCGGGACTAGGGAGGCTAAGGATCGACAATGAGCAGTTCTTC TRBV7-8 TRBD2 TRBJ2-1 NA
CATSDLDRGKNTGELFF TGTGCCACCAGTGATTTGGACAGGGGGAAGAACACCGGGGAGCTGTTTTTT TRBV24-1 TRBD1 TRBJ2-2 NA
CASSSAGQLQETQYF TGTGCCAGCAGTTCCGCCGGACAGTTACAAGAGACCCAGTACTTC TRBV27 NA TRBJ2-5 NA
CASTSRVVKETQYF TGTGCCAGCACTTCGCGGGTAGTAAAGGAGACCCAGTACTTC TRBV28 NA TRBJ2-5 NA
CASSLSGVTEAFF TGTGCCAGCAGCTTGAGTGGAGTCACTGAAGCTTTCTTT TRBV5-6 NA TRBJ1-1 NA
CASRGFPDYEQYF TGCGCCAGCAGGGGCTTCCCGGACTACGAGCAGTACTTC TRBV10-2 NA TRBJ2-7 NA
CASSLTSGGTDTQYF TGCGCCAGCAGCTTAACTAGCGGGGGAACAGATACGCAGTATTTT TRBV5-1 TRBD2 TRBJ2-3 once
CASSQDWYRTRENEKLFF TGCGCCAGCAGCCAAGATTGGTACCGTACCCGGGAGAATGAAAAACTGTTTTTT TRBV4-3 NA TRBJ1-4 NA
CASSPGTGNQPQHF TGTGCCAGCAGTCCAGGGACAGGGAATCAGCCCCAGCATTTT TRBV7-9 TRBD1 TRBJ1-5 NA
CASSKPGEEQYF TGTGCCAGCTCAAAACCAGGGGAAGAGCAGTACTTC TRBV18 NA TRBJ2-7 NA
CSVEGWGHGYTF TGCAGCGTCGAGGGATGGGGGCATGGCTACACCTTC TRBV29-1 NA TRBJ1-2 NA
CASTPGRGQETQYF TGTGCCAGCACCCCCGGGAGGGGCCAAGAGACCCAGTACTTC TRBV28 TRBD2 TRBJ2-5 NA
CASSILGQNYGYTF TGTGCCAGTAGTATATTGGGGCAGAACTATGGCTACACCTTC TRBV19 NA TRBJ1-2 NA
CASSYTPSYEQYF TGCGCCAGCAGCTACACCCCCTCCTACGAGCAGTACTTC TRBV4-1 NA TRBJ2-7 NA
CASSLTQGYNEQFF TGTGCCAGCAGTCTGACCCAGGGTTACAATGAGCAGTTCTTC TRBV2 NA TRBJ2-1 few
CASSFGLAGGLNTGELFF TGTGCCAGCAGCTTCGGACTAGCGGGAGGTCTGAACACCGGGGAGCTGTTTTTT TRBV7-9 TRBD2 TRBJ2-2 NA
CASVSTSGSTREQYF TGCGCCAGCGTTTCTACTAGCGGGAGTACCCGCGAGCAGTACTTC TRBV23-1 TRBD2 TRBJ2-7 NA
CSVERSTEAFF TGCAGCGTTGAACGTAGCACTGAAGCTTTCTTT TRBV29-1 NA TRBJ1-1 NA
CASSSAGGYGYTF TGTGCCAGCAGCTCCGCAGGGGGCTATGGCTACACCTTC TRBV28 TRBD1 TRBJ1-2 once